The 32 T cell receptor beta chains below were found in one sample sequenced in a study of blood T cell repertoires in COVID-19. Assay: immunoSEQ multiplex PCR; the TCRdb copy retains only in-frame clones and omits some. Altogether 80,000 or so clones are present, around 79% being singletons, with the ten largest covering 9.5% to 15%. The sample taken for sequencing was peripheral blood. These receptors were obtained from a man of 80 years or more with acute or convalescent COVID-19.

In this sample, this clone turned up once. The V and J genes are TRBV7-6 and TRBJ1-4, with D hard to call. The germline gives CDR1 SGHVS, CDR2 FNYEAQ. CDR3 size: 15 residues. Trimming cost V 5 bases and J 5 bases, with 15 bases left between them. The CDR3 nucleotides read TGTGCCAGCAGCCCCAGACGTGACACGAATGAAAAACTGTTTTTT. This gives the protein CASSPRRDTNEKLFF.

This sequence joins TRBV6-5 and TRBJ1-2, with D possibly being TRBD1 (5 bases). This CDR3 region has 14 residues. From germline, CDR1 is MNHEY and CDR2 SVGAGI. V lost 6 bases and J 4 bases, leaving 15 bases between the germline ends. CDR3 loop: CASSSRQRTYGYTF. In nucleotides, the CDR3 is TGTGCCAGCAGCTCCAGACAGCGCACCTATGGCTACACCTTC.

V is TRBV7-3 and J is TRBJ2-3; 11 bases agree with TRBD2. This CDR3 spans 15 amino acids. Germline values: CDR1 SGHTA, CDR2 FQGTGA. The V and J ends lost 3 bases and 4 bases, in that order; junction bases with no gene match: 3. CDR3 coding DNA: TGTGCCAGCAGCTTCCTGGGACTAGCGGCAGATACGCAGTATTTT. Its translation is CASSFLGLAADTQYF. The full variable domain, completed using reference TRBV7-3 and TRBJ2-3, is GAGVSQTPSNKVTEKGKYVELRCDPISGHTALYWYRQSLGQGPEFLIYFQGTGAADDSGLPNDRFFAVRPEGSVSTLKIQRTERGDSAVYLCASSFLGLAADTQYFGPGTRLTVL.

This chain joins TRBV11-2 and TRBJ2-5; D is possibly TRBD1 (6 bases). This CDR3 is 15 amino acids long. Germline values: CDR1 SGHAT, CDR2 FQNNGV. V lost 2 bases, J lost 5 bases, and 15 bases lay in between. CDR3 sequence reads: CASSLNRASIETQYF. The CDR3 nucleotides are TGTGCCAGCAGCTTAAACAGGGCATCGATCGAGACCCAGTACTTC.

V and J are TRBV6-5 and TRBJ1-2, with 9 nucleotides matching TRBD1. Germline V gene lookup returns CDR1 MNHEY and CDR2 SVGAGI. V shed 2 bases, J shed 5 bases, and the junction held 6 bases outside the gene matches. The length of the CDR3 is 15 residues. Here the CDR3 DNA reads TGTGCCAGCAGTTACAGGGGGACAGGGATGTATGGCTACACCTTC. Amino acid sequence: CASSYRGTGMYGYTF.

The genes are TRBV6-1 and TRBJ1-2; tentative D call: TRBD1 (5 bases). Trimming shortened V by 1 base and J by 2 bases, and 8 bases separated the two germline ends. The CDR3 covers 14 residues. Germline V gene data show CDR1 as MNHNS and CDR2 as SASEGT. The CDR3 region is CASSEGPGNYGYTF. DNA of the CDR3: TGTGCCAGCAGTGAAGGTCCAGGGAACTATGGCTACACCTTC.

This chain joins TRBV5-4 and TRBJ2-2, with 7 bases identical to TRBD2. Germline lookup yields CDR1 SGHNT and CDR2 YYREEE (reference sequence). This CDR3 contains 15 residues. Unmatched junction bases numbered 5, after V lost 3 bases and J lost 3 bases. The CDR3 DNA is TGTGCCAGCAGCTGGGGGGGTCGGGACACCGGGGAGCTGTTTTTT. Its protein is CASSWGGRDTGELFF.

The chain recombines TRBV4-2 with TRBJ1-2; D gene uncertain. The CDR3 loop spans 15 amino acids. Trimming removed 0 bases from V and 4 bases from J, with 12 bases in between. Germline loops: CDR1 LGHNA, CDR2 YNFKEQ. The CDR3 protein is CASSQEIRGGYGYTF. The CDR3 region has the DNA TGTGCCAGCAGCCAAGAAATACGGGGTGGCTATGGCTACACCTTC.

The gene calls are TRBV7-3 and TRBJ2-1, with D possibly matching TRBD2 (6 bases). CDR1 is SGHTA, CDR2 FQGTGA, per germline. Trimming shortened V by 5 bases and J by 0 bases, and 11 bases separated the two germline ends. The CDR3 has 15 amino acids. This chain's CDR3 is CASSQGGDSYNEQFF. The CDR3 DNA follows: TGTGCCAGCAGCCAGGGCGGGGACTCCTACAATGAGCAGTTCTTC.

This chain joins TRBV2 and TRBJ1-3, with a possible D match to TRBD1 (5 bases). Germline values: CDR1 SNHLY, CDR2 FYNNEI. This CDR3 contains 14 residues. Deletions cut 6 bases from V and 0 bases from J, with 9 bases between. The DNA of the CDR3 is TGTGCCAGCAGCCCGACAGCCTCTGGAAACACCATATATTTT. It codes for CASSPTASGNTIYF.

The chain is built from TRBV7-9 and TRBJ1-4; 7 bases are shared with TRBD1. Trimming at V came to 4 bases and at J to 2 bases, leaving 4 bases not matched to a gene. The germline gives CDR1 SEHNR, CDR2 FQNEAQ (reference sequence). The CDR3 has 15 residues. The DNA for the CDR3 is TGTGCCAGCAGCTCAGACAGGGCCACTAATGAAAAACTGTTTTTT. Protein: CASSSDRATNEKLFF.

CDR3: CASQGTMNTEAFF. The CDR3 DNA reads TGTGCCAGCCAGGGGACAATGAACACTGAAGCTTTCTTT. The rearrangement uses TRBV12-3 or TRBV12-4 and TRBJ1-1, with D possibly being TRBD1 (6 bases). V was trimmed by 8 bases and J by 0 bases, leaving 10 bases between them. The length of the CDR3 is 13 residues.

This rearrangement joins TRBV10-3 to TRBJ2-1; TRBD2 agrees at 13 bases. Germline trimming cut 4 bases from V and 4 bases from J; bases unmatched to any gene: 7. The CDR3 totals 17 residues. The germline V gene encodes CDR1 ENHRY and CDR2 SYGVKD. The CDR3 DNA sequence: TGTGCCATCAGTGGCACGGGACTAGCGGGGTCATACAATGAGCAGTTCTTC. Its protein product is CAISGTGLAGSYNEQFF.

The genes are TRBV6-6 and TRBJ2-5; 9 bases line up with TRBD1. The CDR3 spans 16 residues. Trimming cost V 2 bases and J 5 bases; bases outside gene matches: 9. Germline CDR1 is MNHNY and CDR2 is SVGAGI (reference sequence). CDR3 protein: CASSYPPGQGTETQYF. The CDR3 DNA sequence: TGTGCCAGCAGTTACCCACCGGGACAGGGAACGGAGACCCAGTACTTC.

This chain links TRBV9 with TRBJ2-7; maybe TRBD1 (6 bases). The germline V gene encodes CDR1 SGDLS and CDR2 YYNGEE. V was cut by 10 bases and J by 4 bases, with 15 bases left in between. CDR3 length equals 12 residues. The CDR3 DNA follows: TGTGCCCCCCAGGGAACAGGGTACGAGCAGTACTTC. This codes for CAPQGTGYEQYF.

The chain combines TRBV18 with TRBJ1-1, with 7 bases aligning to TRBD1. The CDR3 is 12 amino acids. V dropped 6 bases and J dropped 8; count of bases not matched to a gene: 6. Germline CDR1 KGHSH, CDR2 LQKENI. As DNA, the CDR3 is TGTGCCAGCTCGCTTAACAGGGGAGAAGCTTTCTTT. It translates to CASSLNRGEAFF.

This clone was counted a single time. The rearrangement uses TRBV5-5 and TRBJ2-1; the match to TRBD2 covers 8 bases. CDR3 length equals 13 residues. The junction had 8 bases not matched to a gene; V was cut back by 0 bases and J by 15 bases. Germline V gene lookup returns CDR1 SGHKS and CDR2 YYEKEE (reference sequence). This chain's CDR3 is CASSLVPAGDAFF. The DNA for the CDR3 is TGTGCCAGCAGCTTGGTCCCAGCGGGGGACGCGTTCTTC. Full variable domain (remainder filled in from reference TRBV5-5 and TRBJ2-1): DAGVTQSPTHLIKTRGQQVTLRCSPISGHKSVSWYQQVLGQGPQFIFQYYEKEERGRGNFPDRFSARQFPNYSSELNVNALLLGDSALYLCASSLVPAGDAFFGPGTRLTVL.

The CDR3 DNA reads TGTGCCAGTACCGAGACCGGGACTAGCGTTGAGACCCAGTACTTC. Its protein product is CASTETGTSVETQYF. This rearrangement joins TRBV19 to TRBJ2-5, with 10 bases identical to TRBD2. The CDR3 has 15 residues. Germline loops: CDR1 LNHDA, CDR2 SQIVND (reference sequence). With V trimmed by 7 bases and J by 5 bases, 10 bases remained unmatched.

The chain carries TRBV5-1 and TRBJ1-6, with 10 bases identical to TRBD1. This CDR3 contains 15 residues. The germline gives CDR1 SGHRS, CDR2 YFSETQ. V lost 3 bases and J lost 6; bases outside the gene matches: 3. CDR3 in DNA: TGCGCCAGCAGCTCCGGACAGGGGGTTAATTCACCCCTCCACTTT. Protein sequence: CASSSGQGVNSPLHF.

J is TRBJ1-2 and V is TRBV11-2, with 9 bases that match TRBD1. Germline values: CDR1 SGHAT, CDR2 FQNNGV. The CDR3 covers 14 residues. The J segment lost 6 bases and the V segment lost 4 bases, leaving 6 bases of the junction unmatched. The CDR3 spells CASSSDRGSDGYTF. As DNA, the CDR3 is TGTGCCAGCAGCTCTGACAGGGGGTCGGATGGCTACACCTTC.

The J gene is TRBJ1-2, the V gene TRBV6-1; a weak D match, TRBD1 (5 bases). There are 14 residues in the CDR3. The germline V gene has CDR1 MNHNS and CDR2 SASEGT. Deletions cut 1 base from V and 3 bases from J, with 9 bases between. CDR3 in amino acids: CASSEGGEDYGYTF. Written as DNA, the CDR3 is TGTGCCAGCAGTGAAGGGGGGGAGGACTATGGCTACACCTTC.

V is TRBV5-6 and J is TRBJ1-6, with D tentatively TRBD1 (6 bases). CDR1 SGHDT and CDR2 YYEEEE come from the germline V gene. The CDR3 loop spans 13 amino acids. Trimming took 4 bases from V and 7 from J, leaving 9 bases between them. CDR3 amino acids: CASSVTGNSPLHF. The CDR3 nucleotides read TGTGCCAGCAGCGTCACAGGGAATTCACCCCTCCACTTT.

The CDR3 DNA is TGTGCCAGCAGTTCAGAGAATTTACAGGGTAGGGCTGAAGCTTTCTTT. Its translation: CASSSENLQGRAEAFF. The rearrangement joins TRBV6-5 to TRBJ1-1; TRBD1 might be the D (6 bases). Germline CDR1 MNHEY, CDR2 SVGAGI. The length of the CDR3 is 16 residues. The V end lost 4 bases, the J end lost 6 bases, and 21 bases lay between the germline ends.

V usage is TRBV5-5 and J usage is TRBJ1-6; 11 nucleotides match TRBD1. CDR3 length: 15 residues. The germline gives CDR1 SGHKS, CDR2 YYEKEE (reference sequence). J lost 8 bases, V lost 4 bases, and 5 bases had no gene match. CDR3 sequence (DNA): TGTGCCAGCAGCCCGGGACAGGGGGGCCATTCACCCCTCCACTTT. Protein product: CASSPGQGGHSPLHF.

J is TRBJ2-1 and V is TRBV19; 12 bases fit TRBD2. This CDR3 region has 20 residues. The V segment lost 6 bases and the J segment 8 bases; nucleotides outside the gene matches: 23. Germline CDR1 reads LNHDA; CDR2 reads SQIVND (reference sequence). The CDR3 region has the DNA TGTGCCAGTAGGGCGCTCGGGACAACCTCTAGCGGGGGGGCCAACTATGAGCAGTTCTTC. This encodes CASRALGTTSSGGANYEQFF.

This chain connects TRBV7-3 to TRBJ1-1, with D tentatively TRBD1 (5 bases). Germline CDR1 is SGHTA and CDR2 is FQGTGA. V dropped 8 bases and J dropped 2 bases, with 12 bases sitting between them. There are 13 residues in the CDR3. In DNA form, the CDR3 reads TGTGCCAGCCTGCAGGGCCCCAACACTGAAGCTTTCTTT. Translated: CASLQGPNTEAFF.

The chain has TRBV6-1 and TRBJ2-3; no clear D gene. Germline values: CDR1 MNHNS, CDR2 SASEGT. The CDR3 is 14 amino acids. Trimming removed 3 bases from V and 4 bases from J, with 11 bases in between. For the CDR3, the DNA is TGTGCCAGCAGTGAGTCAGTCCTCGCAGATACGCAGTATTTT. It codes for CASSESVLADTQYF.

The CDR3 DNA sequence: TGCGCCAGCAGCTTGCAACTAGCTCGTGATACGCAGTATTTT. This codes for CASSLQLARDTQYF. The chain is built from TRBV5-1 and TRBJ2-3, with D perhaps matching TRBD2 (6 bases). The germline CDR1 and CDR2 sequences are SGHRS and YFSETQ. This CDR3 contains 14 residues. The V end lost 1 base, the J end lost 6 bases, and 12 bases lay between the germline ends.

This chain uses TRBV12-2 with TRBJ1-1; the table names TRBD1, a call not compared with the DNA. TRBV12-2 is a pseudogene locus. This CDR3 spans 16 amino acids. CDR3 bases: TGTGCAAGTCGCTTAGCGCTGGGACAGCAGAACACTGAAGCTTTCTTT. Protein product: CASRLALGQQNTEAFF.

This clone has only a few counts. CDR3: CASSAGSPDSYGYTF. DNA for the CDR3: TGTGCCAGCAGTGCGGGTTCCCCGGACAGTTATGGCTACACCTTC. The chain combines TRBV2 with TRBJ1-2; D might be TRBD1 (6 bases). Germline V gene sequence: CDR1 SNHLY, CDR2 FYNNEI. The V and J ends lost 4 bases and 5 bases respectively, with 17 bases between them. The CDR3 length is 15 residues.

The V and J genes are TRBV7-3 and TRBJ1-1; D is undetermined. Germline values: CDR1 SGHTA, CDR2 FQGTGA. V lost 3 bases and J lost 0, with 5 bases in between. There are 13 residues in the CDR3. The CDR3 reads CASSFGLNTEAFF. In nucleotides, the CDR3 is TGTGCCAGCAGCTTCGGGTTGAACACTGAAGCTTTCTTT.

CDR3 nucleotides: TGCGCCAGCAGCGCTGACGGGGGGACGTTGCGAGAGACCCAGTACTTC. Translated: CASSADGGTLRETQYF. V and J are TRBV5-1 and TRBJ2-5, with TRBD2 matching 7 bases. With 4 bases clipped from V and 4 bases from J, the junction kept 13 bases outside the gene matches. CDR1 is SGHRS, CDR2 YFSETQ, per germline. This CDR3 region has 16 residues. Using reference TRBV5-1 and TRBJ2-5 for the parts outside the CDR3, the full variable domain is KAGVTQTPRYLIKTRGQQVTLSCSPISGHRSVSWYQQTPGQGLQFLFEYFSETQRNKGNFPGRFSGRQFSNSRSEMNVSTLELGDSALYLCASSADGGTLRETQYFGPGTRLLVL.